What follows are 29 T cell receptor beta chains derived from one specimen sequenced in a study of cytomegalovirus exposure and HLA in healthy donors. A multiplex PCR was run with 60 Vbeta primers and 13 Jbeta primers. Clones were read by immunoSEQ multiplex PCR, and TCRdb kept only the in-frame ones, dropping some. Among around 170,000 clones listed, 84% were seen once. Input material: PBMCs. The receptors stem from a boy between 2 and 10 years old in good health and CMV-seronegative.

The chain has TRBV12-5 and TRBJ2-1; TRBD2 matches at 9 bases. V was clipped by 2 bases and J by 7 bases; unmatched bases: 6. CDR1 and CDR2 (germline): LGHNT, FRNRAP. The CDR3 has 15 residues. The CDR3 nucleotides are TGTGCTAGTGGTTTGCTAGCGGGGAGGCTAAATGAGCAGTTCTTC. As protein: CASGLLAGRLNEQFF. The whole variable domain, remainder taken from reference TRBV12-5 and TRBJ2-1, is DARVTQTPRHKVTEMGQEVTMRCQPILGHNTVFWYRQTMMQGLELLAYFRNRAPLDDSGMPKDRFSAEMPDATLATLKIQPSEPRDSAVYFCASGLLAGRLNEQFFGPGTRLTVL.

This sequence joins TRBV18 and TRBJ1-1; the D gene is possibly TRBD1 (6 bases). The germline V gene encodes CDR1 KGHSH and CDR2 LQKENI. The CDR3 totals 12 residues. Trimming left V 3 bases short and J 8 bases short, with 10 bases between. The CDR3 nucleotides read TGTGCCAGCTCACCTACAGGGAGAGAAGCTTTCTTT. This translates into CASSPTGREAFF.

The chain links TRBV2 to TRBJ2-1, with 14 bases identical to TRBD2. V lost 6 bases, J lost 7 bases, and 5 bases stayed unmatched. Germline V lookup: CDR1 SNHLY, CDR2 FYNNEI. This CDR3 contains 15 residues. The DNA of the CDR3 is TGTGCCAGCAGGGGACTAGCGGGAGTGAGTAATGAGCAGTTCTTC. Protein product: CASRGLAGVSNEQFF.

The CDR3 DNA follows: TGTGCCAGCAGCGTCGAGAGGGGGAGCACTGAAGCTTTCTTT. Its translation is CASSVERGSTEAFF. V usage is TRBV9 and J usage is TRBJ1-1; tentative D call: TRBD1 (6 bases). Trimming took 2 bases from V and 4 from J, leaving 12 bases between them. Germline V lookup: CDR1 SGDLS, CDR2 YYNGEE. The CDR3 has 14 amino acids. The variable domain in full, completed from reference TRBV9 and TRBJ1-1, reads DSGVTQTPKHLITATGQRVTLRCSPRSGDLSVYWYQQSLDQGLQFLIQYYNGEERAKGNILERFSAQQFPDLHSELNLSSLELGDSALYFCASSVERGSTEAFFGQGTRLTVV.

The chain couples TRBV2 to TRBJ2-7; D possibly corresponds to TRBD1 (7 bases). The germline V and J ends were trimmed by 6 bases and 7 bases, with 22 bases remaining between them. This CDR3 contains 15 residues. From germline, CDR1 is SNHLY and CDR2 FYNNEI. As DNA, the CDR3 is TGTGCCAGCAGGGATCCCAACAGGGGAGGAGGGGAGCAGTACTTC. This sequence encodes CASRDPNRGGGEQYF.

The rearrangement links TRBV5-1 to TRBJ2-1; D not certain. Trimming removed 4 bases at V and 6 bases at J, with 20 bases between. From germline, CDR1 is SGHRS and CDR2 YFSETQ. There are 16 residues in the CDR3. The CDR3 DNA follows: TGCGCCAGCAGCCTCCGTCGGTTTGGAAGGAGCAATGAGCAGTTCTTC. Residues: CASSLRRFGRSNEQFF.

J is TRBJ2-1 and V is TRBV6-6, with TRBD2 matching over 8 bases. The CDR3 loop spans 13 amino acids. CDR1 MNHNY and CDR2 SVGAGI come from the germline V gene (reference sequence). Trimming cost V 10 bases and J 6 bases; bases outside gene matches: 8. Here the CDR3 reads CAIQREWGNEQFF. Written as DNA, the CDR3 is TGTGCCATCCAGCGGGAGTGGGGCAATGAGCAGTTCTTC.

V is TRBV27 and J is TRBJ2-1; the match to TRBD2 covers 12 bases. The CDR3 contains 15 residues. Trimming took 5 bases from V and 2 from J; bases not matched to a gene: 1. CDR1 is MNHEY and CDR2 is SMNVEV in the germline V gene (reference sequence). CDR3 in DNA: TGTGCCAGCAGTCTAGCGGGAGGGCCCTACAATGAGCAGTTCTTC. Translated: CASSLAGGPYNEQFF.

The chain recombines TRBV19 with TRBJ2-3; D gene uncertain. The CDR3 is 16 amino acids. V was pared by 5 bases and J by 0 bases, with 15 bases between. Per the germline V gene, CDR1 is LNHDA and CDR2 is SQIVND (reference sequence). CDR3 coding DNA: TGTGCCAGTAGTTTTGCGGCCAAATCTAGCACAGATACGCAGTATTTT. Its translation is CASSFAAKSSTDTQYF.

The chain uses TRBV25-1 and TRBJ1-2, with D uncertain. The CDR3 covers 13 residues. V lost 5 bases to trimming and J lost 2 bases, with 9 bases between them. The germline V gene encodes CDR1 MGHDK and CDR2 SYGVNS. CDR3 loop: CASSQVGNYGYTF. The CDR3 DNA follows: TGTGCCAGCAGTCAGGTTGGGAACTATGGCTACACCTTC.

Points on this clone: The sample carries other DNA sequences with the same CDR3. The chain employs TRBV29-1 and TRBJ2-6; 12 bases agree with TRBD1. The V gene's germline CDR1 is SQVTM and CDR2 ANQGSEA. Trimming removed 7 bases from V and 1 base from J; junction bases left unmatched: 8. The length of the CDR3 is 17 residues. CDR3 residues: CSATGGQGASGANVLTF. The CDR3 nucleotides read TGCAGCGCAACGGGGGGACAGGGGGCATCTGGGGCCAACGTCCTGACTTTC.

V gene TRBV14 combines with J gene TRBJ1-4, with 7 nucleotides matching TRBD1. CDR3 length: 16 residues. V lost 3 bases, J lost 2 bases, and 6 bases stayed unmatched. Germline CDR1 reads SGHDN; CDR2 reads FVKESK. The CDR3 bases are TGTGCCAGCAGCCACAGGATGACAGGGACTAATGAAAAACTGTTTTTT. Its translation: CASSHRMTGTNEKLFF.

This clone occurred once. The chain carries TRBV27 and TRBJ1-5; D possibly corresponds to TRBD1 (6 bases). The germline CDR1 and CDR2 sequences are MNHEY and SMNVEV (reference sequence). The CDR3 extends over 14 amino acids. Trimming stripped 5 bases from V and 3 bases from J, with 11 bases between. CDR3 nucleotide sequence: TGTGCCAGCAGTCTACAGGGTGCCAATCAGCCCCAGCATTTT. Amino acid sequence: CASSLQGANQPQHF.

This chain joins TRBV27 and TRBJ2-7, with D perhaps TRBD2 (6 bases). There are 13 residues in the CDR3. Trimming left V 10 bases short and J 2 bases short, with 15 bases between. The germline gives CDR1 MNHEY, CDR2 SMNVEV (reference sequence). This CDR3 is CATQAGEPYEQYF. DNA of the CDR3: TGTGCCACCCAAGCGGGTGAACCCTACGAGCAGTACTTC.

V is TRBV4-2 and J is TRBJ2-7; TRBD2 matches at 9 bases. The CDR3 covers 15 residues. Looked up from germline, CDR1 is LGHNA and CDR2 is YNFKEQ. With V trimmed by 2 bases and J by 7 bases, 9 bases remained unmatched. The CDR3 sequence: CASSQRPSGVQEQYF. The CDR3 DNA is TGTGCCAGCAGCCAAAGGCCTAGCGGGGTCCAGGAGCAGTACTTC.

The chain employs TRBV6-6 and TRBJ1-3; TRBD1 aligns across 7 bases. Germline trimming cut 3 bases from V and 3 bases from J; bases unmatched to any gene: 8. Germline assignment: CDR1 MNHNY and CDR2 SVGAGI (reference sequence). The CDR3 spans 16 residues. The CDR3: CASSYDRERGGNTIYF. CDR3 coding DNA: TGTGCCAGCAGTTATGACAGGGAGAGGGGTGGAAACACCATATATTTT.

The rearrangement joins TRBV10-3 to TRBJ2-7; 8 nucleotides agree with TRBD1. The V segment lost 2 bases and the J segment 1 base; nucleotides outside the gene matches: 1. The CDR3 loop spans 14 amino acids. CDR1 ENHRY and CDR2 SYGVKD come from the germline V gene. For the CDR3, the DNA is TGTGCCATCAGTGAGGGACAGGGTTCCTACGAGCAGTACTTC. Its translation: CAISEGQGSYEQYF.

V usage is TRBV7-9 and J usage is TRBJ2-1; TRBD1 matches at 11 bases. There are 17 residues in the CDR3. The V gene's germline CDR1 is SEHNR and CDR2 FQNEAQ (reference sequence). V lost 5 bases, J lost 9 bases, and 15 bases stayed unmatched. CDR3 nucleotides: TGTGCCAGCAGCCCCCAATTTACGGACAGGGGGCTCAGTGAGCAGTTCTTC. This sequence encodes CASSPQFTDRGLSEQFF.

This rearrangement joins TRBV15 to TRBJ1-2; 7 bases match TRBD1. This CDR3 comprises 14 residues. The J segment lost 1 base and the V segment lost 3 bases, leaving 2 bases of the junction unmatched. Germline V lookup: CDR1 LNHNV, CDR2 YYDKDF (reference sequence). The CDR3 region is CATSSRDSNYGYTF. CDR3 coding DNA: TGTGCCACCAGCAGCAGGGACAGTAACTATGGCTACACCTTC.

This rearrangement joins TRBV2 to TRBJ1-2, with TRBD1 identical over 7 bases. Per germline, CDR1 SNHLY and CDR2 FYNNEI. V lost 4 bases, J lost 2 bases, and 4 bases stayed unmatched. There are 14 residues in the CDR3. For the CDR3, the DNA is TGTGCCAGCAGTGGCGACAGGGCGAACTATGGCTACACCTTC. This gives the protein CASSGDRANYGYTF.

V gene TRBV7-2 combines with J gene TRBJ1-3, with a possible D match to TRBD1 (5 bases). This CDR3 is built from 15 residues. V lost 5 bases and J lost 0, with 11 bases in between. In germline, CDR1 is SGHTA, CDR2 FQGNSA. In DNA form, the CDR3 reads TGTGCCAGCAGCCTGGGACTTAGCTCTGGAAACACCATATATTTT. This sequence encodes CASSLGLSSGNTIYF.

This clone has just one count. The J gene is TRBJ1-5, the V gene TRBV2, with D possibly being TRBD1 (6 bases). With 1 base removed from V and 4 bases from J, the gap between germline ends came to 11 bases. Germline lookup yields CDR1 SNHLY and CDR2 FYNNEI. This CDR3 is 15 amino acids long. This CDR3 is CASSEVAGANQPQHF. The DNA for the CDR3 is TGTGCCAGCAGTGAAGTGGCAGGGGCGAATCAGCCCCAGCATTTT.

The rearrangement uses TRBV5-1 and TRBJ2-7; 7 nucleotides agree with TRBD1. J gave up 2 bases and V 0 bases, and 8 bases lay outside the gene matches. Germline V lookup: CDR1 SGHRS, CDR2 YFSETQ. The CDR3 sequence is 16 residues long. The CDR3, as DNA: TGCGCCAGCAGCTTGGCCAGGGACAGAAAAACCTACGAGCAGTACTTC. Translated: CASSLARDRKTYEQYF.

The gene calls are TRBV11-2 and TRBJ2-2; a weak D match, TRBD2 (6 bases). CDR1 and CDR2 (germline): SGHAT, FQNNGV. Trimming removed 3 bases from V and 4 bases from J, with 12 bases in between. This CDR3 contains 15 residues. CDR3 sequence (DNA): TGTGCCAGCAGCTTGGAGGGGACTGGCACCGGGGAGCTGTTTTTT. This codes for CASSLEGTGTGELFF.

V gene TRBV30 combines with J gene TRBJ1-2; D is uncertain. Germline V gives CDR1 GTSNPN, CDR2 SVGIG (reference sequence). CDR3 size: 14 residues. Deletions cut 2 bases from V and 4 bases from J, with 14 bases between. The CDR3 DNA is TGTGCCTGGAGTCCTCGAAGGACTTCCTATGGCTACACCTTC. This codes for CAWSPRRTSYGYTF.

The chain has TRBV13 and TRBJ1-1, with a tentative D call TRBD1 (5 bases). Germline V gene sequence: CDR1 PRHDT, CDR2 FYEKMQ (reference sequence). The germline V and J ends were trimmed by 2 bases and 1 base, with 8 bases remaining between them. CDR3 length equals 14 residues. DNA for the CDR3: TGTGCCAGCAGCTTATGGCAGGGGAACACTGAAGCTTTCTTT. This codes for CASSLWQGNTEAFF.

This clone was counted only a few times. The chain couples TRBV5-1 to TRBJ2-3; 11 bases are shared with TRBD2. CDR3 length equals 15 residues. Per the germline V gene, CDR1 is SGHRS and CDR2 is YFSETQ. J was trimmed by 5 bases and V by 4 bases; bases with no gene match: 6. The CDR3 loop is CASSATSGILDTQYF. The CDR3 nucleotides are TGCGCCAGCAGCGCGACTAGCGGGATTTTAGATACGCAGTATTTT.

With regard to this clone: A junction end diverges from the germline sequence, so it may reflect a read error. The genes are TRBV7-7 and TRBJ2-2; D is unresolved. The CDR3 spans 14 residues. CDR1 and CDR2 (germline): SSHAT, FNYEAQ (reference sequence). The CDR3 nucleotides read TGTGCTAGCAGCTTCTCCGTACGGACCGGGGAGCTGTTTTTT. Translation gives CASSFSVRTGELFF.

The V and J genes are TRBV4-2 and TRBJ2-1; TRBD2 matches 9 bases. Germline V gene lookup returns CDR1 LGHNA and CDR2 YNFKEQ. Trimming cost V 4 bases and J 8 bases; bases outside gene matches: 9. The CDR3 loop spans 15 amino acids. CDR3 sequence: CASSPSASGNDEQFF. DNA of the CDR3: TGTGCCAGCAGCCCTTCGGCTAGCGGGAACGATGAGCAGTTCTTC.